This T cell receptor (beta chain) originates from a study of regulatory T cells in long-lasting Graves disease. iRepertoire HTBI primers and Arm-PCR of CDR3 regions built TCR beta libraries. How the authors handled the data: Among the samples, around 61 TRBV and around 13 TRBJ segments were identified. TCRdb recomputed calls from the multiplex PCR reads with MiXCR, one row per CDR3 protein. The V and J calls and clone size are TCRdb's, not the authors'. In the table there are approximately 470,000 distinct CDR3 sequences, roughly 15% of which are singletons. Study conclusions and caveats: Possibly, too few samples lowered accuracy.

Germline V gives CDR1 SNHLY, CDR2 FYNNEI. Trimming removed 5 bases at V and 4 bases at J, with 12 bases between. There are 14 residues in the CDR3. This clonotype was observed a handful of times. The antigen is undetermined. Time point specified: newly diagnosed GD, antithyroid drugs for less than 3 months. The authors made the TCR library using RNA they extracted from PBMCs. These data also featured in a second study, about T cells in Graves' hyperthyroidism and ophthalmopathy. In that study: Initially, a first-round RT-PCR of the TCR CDR3 employed the HTBI primer set.

The rearrangement links TRBV2 to TRBJ1-5; tentative D call: TRBD1 (6 bases). This sample comprised peripheral blood mononuclear cells (PBMCs), obtained at new diagnosis, from a patient treated with antithyroid drugs. The source of this sequence is a man aged 40-49 years with Graves disease. The CDR3: CASSRDNNNQPQHF. DNA for the CDR3: TGTGCCAGCAGTCGGGACAATAATAATCAGCCCCAGCATTTT.